The 5 T cell receptor beta chains reported below all come from one sample, sequenced in a study of CD8+CD57+ T cells in acquired aplastic anemia. Sequenced patients had shown CD8+CD57+ cell expansion by flow cytometry. Profiling that covered TCR beta VDJ and CDR3 relied on genomic DNA as its template. Each CDR3 protein is one row after TCRdb ran MiXCR on the reads. The sample shows roughly 200,000 distinct CDR3 sequences, roughly 60% of them seen only once. The source material was sorted CD4+, CD8+, or CD8+CD57+ T cells (not recorded which) from PBMCs. These receptor sequences come from a human donor with aplastic anemia.

J is TRBJ1-6 and V is TRBV9, with D possibly being TRBD1 (5 bases). The germline CDR1 and CDR2 sequences are SGDLS and YYNGEE. Trimming pared 0 bases from V and 7 bases from J, leaving 8 bases between. CDR3 length: 14 amino acids. CDR3 in amino acids: CASSVEGANSPLHF. The CDR3 nucleotides are TGTGCCAGCAGCGTAGAAGGGGCCAATTCACCCCTCCACTTT.

V is TRBV10-3 and J is TRBJ2-3; a weak D match, TRBD1 (6 bases). The CDR3 has 13 amino acids. Germline lookup yields CDR1 ENHRY and CDR2 SYGVKD. V was shortened by 2 bases and J by 3 bases, with 6 bases between the two germline ends. This CDR3 reads CAISERGTDTQYF. DNA of the CDR3: TGTGCCATCAGTGAGAGGGGGACAGATACGCAGTATTTT.

This clonotype was detected a few times. The chain uses TRBV24-1 and TRBJ1-2, with D unclear. V was shortened by 4 bases and J by 5 bases, with 4 bases between the two germline ends. The CDR3 totals 11 residues. Germline CDR1 KGHDR, CDR2 SFDVKD. The CDR3 DNA reads as TGTGCCACCAGTGAGTCTTATGGCTACACCTTC. As protein: CATSESYGYTF.

The chain employs TRBV2 and TRBJ2-3; 7 positions agree with TRBD2. Germline V gene sequence: CDR1 SNHLY, CDR2 FYNNEI. V dropped 8 bases and J dropped 1; count of bases not matched to a gene: 3. The CDR3 runs to 13 residues. The CDR3 loop reads CASGLAGTDTQYF. CDR3 in DNA: TGTGCCAGCGGTCTAGCGGGCACAGATACGCAGTATTTT.

This chain links TRBV7-3 with TRBJ1-6; 9 positions agree with TRBD1. The CDR3 runs to 14 residues. From germline, CDR1 is SGHTA and CDR2 FQGTGA. V lost 5 bases, J lost 9 bases, and 5 bases stayed unmatched. The CDR3 here is CASSRTGVGSPLHF. The CDR3 DNA follows: TGTGCCAGCAGCCGGACAGGGGTAGGTTCACCCCTCCACTTT.